The sequence of this TCR beta chain was determined in a study of OX40 agonist ivuxolimab in advanced cancers. Background on the study: At doses from 0.01 to 10 mg/kg, patients were given intravenous ivuxolimab every 2 weeks. Enrolled patients in dose escalation had cancers that were hepatocellular carcinoma, melanoma, renal cell or head and neck cancer.

Blood specimens came from baseline, cycle 4 day 1, and cycle 7 day 1. Germline V gene lookup returns CDR1 SGHDT and CDR2 YYEEEE. This CDR3 has 15 amino acids. J gave up 4 bases and V 4 bases, and 10 bases lay outside the gene matches. TCRdb's copy holds only in-frame clones and misses some; the assay was immunoSEQ multiplex PCR. The data contain approximately 60,000 clones, 84% of them singletons. The sequence was obtained from an adult with an advanced solid tumor such as melanoma, head and neck, liver or kidney cancer. The sample here was CD4+ or CD8+ T cells sorted from blood, taken in a trial of the OX40 agonist ivuxolimab. The V call is TRBV5-6, the J call TRBJ1-2, with TRBD1 matching 7 bases. The CDR3 DNA sequence: TGTGCCAGCAGCCTCCGGGACAGAGACTTCTATGGCTACACCTTC. Protein sequence: CASSLRDRDFYGYTF.